Presented here are 32 T cell receptor beta chains from one specimen sequenced in a study of blood T cell repertoires in COVID-19 (TCRdb year 2020). Libraries were built with the immunoSEQ multiplex PCR assay. Imported from immuneACCESS, the table was reduced by TCRdb to in-frame sequences with V and J called. These copies leave out some clones; in studies compared against another copy, an unresolved V gene accounts for under half, and the cause of the remainder is not known. Recorded for this sample are more than 60,000 clones; about four fifths of them occurred a single time. Jointly, the top ten make up 3% to 4.5% of the sample. The sequenced sample was peripheral blood. The receptor set was obtained from a man between 50 and 59 years old with acute or convalescent COVID-19.

CDR3 nucleotide sequence: TGTGCCAGCAGTTTATCGGGGAAACTGTTTTTT. Translated: CASSLSGKLFF. The J gene is TRBJ1-4, the V gene TRBV12-3 or TRBV12-4; D not certain. This CDR3 spans 11 amino acids. V lost 2 bases and J lost 11, with 6 bases in between.

The chain recombines TRBV7-2 with TRBJ1-6, with a weak D call TRBD1 (6 bases). V lost 5 bases and J 10 bases, leaving 18 bases between the germline ends. Germline CDR1 SGHTA, CDR2 FQGNSA. CDR3 length: 15 amino acids. The CDR3 bases are TGTGCCAGCAGCCTCGCGACAGGAAGGGAATCACCCCTCCACTTT. It yields the protein CASSLATGRESPLHF. The whole variable domain, remainder taken from reference TRBV7-2 and TRBJ1-6, is GAGVSQSPSNKVTEKGKDVELRCDPISGHTALYWYRQSLGQGLEFLIYFQGNSAPDKSGLPSDRFSAERTGGSVSTLTIQRTQQEDSAVYLCASSLATGRESPLHFGNGTRLTVT.

The J gene is TRBJ2-7, the V gene TRBV29-1; TRBD1 matches 7 bases. The CDR3 length is 14 residues. CDR1 is SQVTM, CDR2 ANQGSEA, per germline. The V segment lost 4 bases and the J segment 7 bases; nucleotides outside the gene matches: 13. The CDR3 DNA reads TGCAGCGTTGCCACCGGGACAGAGCCTTGGGAGCAGTACTTC. It yields the protein CSVATGTEPWEQYF.

The rearrangement links TRBV12-5 to TRBJ1-1; D not certain. V lost 3 bases and J 4 bases, leaving 6 bases between the germline ends. The length of the CDR3 is 12 residues. From germline, CDR1 is LGHNT and CDR2 FRNRAP. Here the CDR3 DNA reads TGTGCTAGTGGTTTTGCCGGCACTGAAGCTTTCTTT. Encoded protein: CASGFAGTEAFF. The whole variable domain, filled in from reference TRBV12-5 and TRBJ1-1, reads DARVTQTPRHKVTEMGQEVTMRCQPILGHNTVFWYRQTMMQGLELLAYFRNRAPLDDSGMPKDRFSAEMPDATLATLKIQPSEPRDSAVYFCASGFAGTEAFFGQGTRLTVV.

V is TRBV12-3 or TRBV12-4 and J is TRBJ2-5; D gene ambiguous. V lost 6 bases and J 9 bases, leaving 11 bases between the germline ends. This CDR3 spans 11 amino acids. Written as DNA, the CDR3 is TGTGCCAGCAGACGGATCCGGGCCCAGTACTTC. This encodes CASRRIRAQYF.

The CDR3 DNA reads as TGTGCCAGCAGTTATGGTAACAGACAGCCCCAGCATTTT. Translating gives CASSYGNRQPQHF. The rearrangement uses TRBV6-5 and TRBJ1-5; no clear D. Between the trimmed V and J ends, which lost 3 bases and 7 bases, there was a span of 10 bases. This CDR3 has 13 residues. Germline V gene lookup returns CDR1 MNHEY and CDR2 SVGAGI.

This clone has only one observation. V is TRBV4-2 and J is TRBJ2-2; D might be TRBD2 (10 bases). The CDR3 is 22 amino acids. V dropped 4 bases and J dropped 3 bases, with 33 bases sitting between them. CDR1 is LGHNA and CDR2 is YNFKEQ in the germline V gene. The CDR3 is CASSLQGSDRGGLAGDTGELFF. In DNA form, the CDR3 reads TGTGCCAGCAGCCTCCAAGGTTCGGACAGGGGCGGGCTAGCGGGAGACACCGGGGAGCTGTTTTTT.

This clone was recorded once. The rearrangement links TRBV28 to TRBJ2-7; D ambiguous. Trimming took 7 bases from V and 5 from J, leaving 6 bases between them. The CDR3 consists of 10 residues. CDR1 and CDR2 from the germline V gene are MDHEN and SYDVKM. CDR3 bases: TGTGCCAGCATCGGTAACGAGCAGTACTTC. As protein: CASIGNEQYF.

The chain uses TRBV6-5 and TRBJ1-2, with D possibly being TRBD1 (6 bases). The CDR3 is 15 amino acids. Germline V gene sequence: CDR1 MNHEY, CDR2 SVGAGI. The V gene lost 7 bases and the J gene lost 4 bases, with 19 bases spanning the gap. In DNA form, the CDR3 reads TGTGCCAGCACCAACGGGGGGGGCGGAATCTATGGCTACACCTTC. Translation gives CASTNGGGGIYGYTF.

The chain combines TRBV28 with TRBJ2-2, with 10 nucleotides matching TRBD2. Per germline, CDR1 MDHEN and CDR2 SYDVKM. V shed 4 bases and J 6 bases; nucleotides not matched to a gene: 2. The CDR3 spans 14 residues. In nucleotides, the CDR3 is TGTGCCAGCAGTTCTAGCGGGAGATCCGGGGAGCTGTTTTTT. It encodes CASSSSGRSGELFF.

J is TRBJ2-1 and V is TRBV2; 10 bases agree with TRBD2. The V gene's germline CDR1 is SNHLY and CDR2 FYNNEI. The CDR3 runs to 15 residues. The junction had 6 bases not matched to a gene; V was cut back by 1 base and J by 9 bases. CDR3 coding DNA: TGTGCCAGCAGTGAAGGTCTAGCGGGGGTGATTGAGCAGTTCTTC. Residues: CASSEGLAGVIEQFF.

The chain employs TRBV4-1 and TRBJ2-1; the D gene is possibly TRBD1 (5 bases). Germline V gene lookup returns CDR1 MGHRA and CDR2 YSYEKL. The CDR3 runs to 15 residues. V was shortened by 3 bases and J by 1 base, with 10 bases between the two germline ends. CDR3 in DNA: TGCGCCAGCAGCCAGCTGCCAGGGTCCTACAATGAGCAGTTCTTC. Residues: CASSQLPGSYNEQFF.

This chain joins TRBV6-5 and TRBJ2-1; TRBD1 matches 12 bases. This CDR3 contains 15 residues. Germline assignment: CDR1 MNHEY and CDR2 SVGAGI. The V segment lost 6 bases and the J segment 11 bases; nucleotides outside the gene matches: 11. The CDR3: CASRVRGDRGRKQFF. As DNA, the CDR3 is TGTGCCAGCAGAGTTAGAGGGGACAGGGGGCGCAAGCAGTTCTTC.

This clone is a singleton in its sample. V and J are TRBV19 and TRBJ1-5, with TRBD1 as a possible D gene (6 bases). Trimming removed 6 bases from V and 7 bases from J, with 10 bases in between. Germline V gene data show CDR1 as LNHDA and CDR2 as SQIVND (reference sequence). The CDR3 length is 12 residues. The CDR3 DNA follows: TGTGCCAGTAGGGGCAGGGGCCAGCCCCAGCATTTT. Amino acid sequence: CASRGRGQPQHF.

The chain links TRBV10-1 to TRBJ2-1; D may be TRBD2 (6 bases). Trimming took 3 bases from V and 8 from J, leaving 14 bases between them. The CDR3 sequence is 14 residues long. Per germline, CDR1 WNHNN and CDR2 SYGVQD (reference sequence). CDR3 bases: TGCGCCAGCAGTGAAACTAGCCCGAGCCATGAGCAGTTCTTC. It specifies CASSETSPSHEQFF.

V usage is TRBV11-3 and J usage is TRBJ2-3; 12 bases are a match to TRBD2. Germline V gene lookup returns CDR1 SGHNT and CDR2 YENEEA. Trimming at V came to 5 bases and at J to 1 base, leaving 1 base not matched to a gene. The CDR3 covers 15 residues. The CDR3 nucleotides are TGTGCCAGCAGCCGGACTAGCGGGGGCACAGATACGCAGTATTTT. It is translated as CASSRTSGGTDTQYF.

The J gene is TRBJ2-3, the V gene TRBV7-6; 11 bases fit TRBD2. Germline lookup yields CDR1 SGHVS and CDR2 FNYEAQ. The CDR3 is 16 amino acids. With V trimmed by 3 bases and J by 3 bases, 5 bases remained unmatched. CDR3 sequence: CASSFLAGGSTDTQYF. The DNA of the CDR3 is TGTGCCAGCAGCTTTCTAGCGGGGGGTTCTACAGATACGCAGTATTTT.

This chain joins TRBV10-3 and TRBJ1-1; 7 nucleotides line up with TRBD1. Germline CDR1 and CDR2: ENHRY and SYGVKD. V trimming: 0 bases; J trimming: 5 bases; junction bases outside the gene matches: 9. There are 16 residues in the CDR3. The CDR3 DNA reads TGTGCCATCAGTGAGTCTACCCCGGCAGGGGGTACTGAAGCTTTCTTT. This gives the protein CAISESTPAGGTEAFF.

The J gene is TRBJ2-7, the V gene TRBV18; 7 bases fit TRBD1. Germline-derived CDR1 and CDR2 are KGHSH and LQKENI. The V and J ends lost 3 bases and 4 bases, in that order; junction bases with no gene match: 3. The CDR3 sequence is 13 residues long. DNA of the CDR3: TGTGCCAGCTCACCTGGGACAGAATACGAGCAGTACTTC. This translates into CASSPGTEYEQYF.

This clone was seen only once. J is TRBJ2-2 and V is TRBV7-9; D uncertain. V was shortened by 4 bases and J by 5 bases, with 5 bases between the two germline ends. The CDR3 is made up of 12 amino acids. The germline V gene encodes CDR1 SEHNR and CDR2 FQNEAQ (reference sequence). The CDR3 bases are TGTGCCAGCAGCTCGAGAACCGGGGAGCTGTTTTTT. Its protein is CASSSRTGELFF.

The chain couples TRBV12-3 or TRBV12-4 to TRBJ1-2, with D perhaps TRBD1 (6 bases). Trimming removed 2 bases at V and 7 bases at J, with 11 bases between. The CDR3 loop spans 13 amino acids. CDR3 in DNA: TGTGCCAGCAGTTTATATCAAGGGGGTGGCTACACCTTC. It is translated as CASSLYQGGGYTF.

CDR3: CASTSNGMPGNTIYF. In DNA, the CDR3 is TGTGCCAGCACGTCGAACGGGATGCCTGGAAACACCATATATTTT. The chain carries TRBV2 and TRBJ1-3; D unresolved. Trimming pared 7 bases from V and 2 bases from J, leaving 15 bases between. The CDR3 contains 15 residues. The V gene's germline CDR1 is SNHLY and CDR2 FYNNEI. Full variable domain (rest looked up from reference TRBV2 and TRBJ1-3): EPEVTQTPSHQVTQMGQEVILRCVPISNHLYFYWYRQILGQKVEFLVSFYNNEISEKSEIFDDQFSVERPDGSNFTLKIRSTKLEDSAMYFCASTSNGMPGNTIYFGEGSWLTVV.

The V gene is TRBV28, the J gene TRBJ1-2; 10 bases line up with TRBD1. The V gene's germline CDR1 is MDHEN and CDR2 SYDVKM. Germline trimming cut 6 bases from V and 0 bases from J; bases unmatched to any gene: 1. The CDR3 sequence is 14 residues long. The CDR3 loop is CASRTGGSNYGYTF. CDR3 nucleotides: TGTGCCAGCAGGACAGGGGGCTCTAACTATGGCTACACCTTC.

V and J are TRBV18 and TRBJ1-2; maybe TRBD1 (5 bases). Germline CDR1 KGHSH, CDR2 LQKENI. V was clipped by 0 bases and J by 2 bases, with 7 bases between them. The CDR3 has 14 residues. Here the CDR3 reads CASSPPGGNYGYTF. In DNA form, the CDR3 reads TGTGCCAGCTCACCACCCGGGGGAAACTATGGCTACACCTTC.

The rearrangement joins TRBV19 to TRBJ1-1; a weak D match, TRBD1 (5 bases). The CDR3 length is 15 residues. The germline V gene has CDR1 LNHDA and CDR2 SQIVND (reference sequence). The ends were cut back, 5 bases at V and 1 base at J, with 14 bases in the middle. CDR3 in amino acids: CASSPRGGANTEAFF. The CDR3 coding sequence is TGTGCCAGTAGTCCTAGAGGAGGGGCGAACACTGAAGCTTTCTTT. Looking up the rest from reference TRBV19 and TRBJ1-1 gives the full variable domain: DGGITQSPKYLFRKEGQNVTLSCEQNLNHDAMYWYRQDPGQGLRLIYYSQIVNDFQKGDIAEGYSVSREKKESFPLTVTSAQKNPTAFYLCASSPRGGANTEAFFGQGTRLTVV.

The chain is built from TRBV19 and TRBJ2-7, with TRBD2 identical over 14 bases. V shed 4 bases, J shed 3 bases, and the junction held 5 bases outside the gene matches. CDR1 is LNHDA, CDR2 SQIVND, per germline (reference sequence). The CDR3 spans 16 residues. The CDR3 here is CASSTPGLAGGYEQYF. As DNA, the CDR3 is TGTGCCAGTAGTACCCCAGGACTAGCGGGGGGCTACGAGCAGTACTTC. Full variable domain (rest looked up from reference TRBV19 and TRBJ2-7): DGGITQSPKYLFRKEGQNVTLSCEQNLNHDAMYWYRQDPGQGLRLIYYSQIVNDFQKGDIAEGYSVSREKKESFPLTVTSAQKNPTAFYLCASSTPGLAGGYEQYFGPGTRLTVT.

The rearrangement links TRBV5-6 to TRBJ2-3; no reliable D call. Germline loops: CDR1 SGHDT, CDR2 YYEEEE. V lost 5 bases, J lost 2 bases, and 3 bases lay in between. The CDR3 contains 11 residues. The CDR3 nucleotides are TGTGCCAGCAGTTACACAGATACGCAGTATTTT. Translated: CASSYTDTQYF.

This chain links TRBV19 with TRBJ1-1; unclear D gene. Trimming stripped 6 bases from V and 1 base from J, with 18 bases between. Germline lookup yields CDR1 LNHDA and CDR2 SQIVND (reference sequence). The CDR3 covers 16 residues. The CDR3 protein is CASRASAQDKNTEAFF. The CDR3 DNA reads TGTGCCAGTAGGGCCAGTGCTCAAGACAAGAACACTGAAGCTTTCTTT.

This clone has more than one count but fewer than ten. This sequence joins TRBV29-1 and TRBJ2-7, with TRBD2 matching over 7 bases. The CDR3 is made up of 14 amino acids. Germline CDR1 SQVTM, CDR2 ANQGSEA. J lost 4 bases, V lost 6 bases, and 12 bases had no gene match. CDR3 DNA: TGCAGCGTGACGATTAGCGGGTACATTTACGAGCAGTACTTC. It encodes CSVTISGYIYEQYF.

J is TRBJ2-1 and V is TRBV24-1; 10 bases map to TRBD2. CDR1 and CDR2 (germline): KGHDR, SFDVKD. The length of the CDR3 is 17 residues. V lost 2 bases, J lost 4 bases, and 7 bases stayed unmatched. The CDR3 spells CATSDSSGSEWYNEQFF. CDR3 bases: TGTGCCACCAGTGATTCTAGCGGGAGTGAGTGGTACAATGAGCAGTTCTTC.

This CDR3 reads CASSSTGASYEQYF. CDR3 nucleotides: TGCGCCAGCAGCTCCACAGGGGCCTCCTACGAGCAGTACTTC. This rearrangement joins TRBV5-1 to TRBJ2-7; 7 positions agree with TRBD1. This CDR3 is built from 14 residues. The V and J ends lost 3 bases and 0 bases, in that order; junction bases with no gene match: 3. Germline V gene sequence: CDR1 SGHRS, CDR2 YFSETQ.

This chain uses TRBV27 with TRBJ2-7; 9 bases are a match to TRBD1. CDR1 and CDR2 from the germline V gene are MNHEY and SMNVEV (reference sequence). Trimming took 6 bases from V and 3 from J; bases not matched to a gene: 6. The CDR3 spans 14 residues. In nucleotides, the CDR3 is TGTGCCAGCAGGGGGACAGGGCGCTACTACGAGCAGTACTTC. This sequence encodes CASRGTGRYYEQYF.